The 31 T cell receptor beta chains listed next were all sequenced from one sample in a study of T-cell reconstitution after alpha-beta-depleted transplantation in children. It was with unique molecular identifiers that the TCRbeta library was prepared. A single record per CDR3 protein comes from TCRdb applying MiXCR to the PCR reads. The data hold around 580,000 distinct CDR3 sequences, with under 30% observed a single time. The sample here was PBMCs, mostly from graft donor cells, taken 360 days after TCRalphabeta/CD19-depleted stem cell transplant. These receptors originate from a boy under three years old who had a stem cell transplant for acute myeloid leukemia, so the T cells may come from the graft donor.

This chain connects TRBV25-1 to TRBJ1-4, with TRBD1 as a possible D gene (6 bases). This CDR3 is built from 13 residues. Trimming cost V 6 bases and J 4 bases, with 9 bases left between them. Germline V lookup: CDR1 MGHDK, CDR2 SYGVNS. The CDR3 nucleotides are TGTGCCAGCAGACAGGGAGTTAATGAAAAACTGTTTTTT. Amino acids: CASRQGVNEKLFF.

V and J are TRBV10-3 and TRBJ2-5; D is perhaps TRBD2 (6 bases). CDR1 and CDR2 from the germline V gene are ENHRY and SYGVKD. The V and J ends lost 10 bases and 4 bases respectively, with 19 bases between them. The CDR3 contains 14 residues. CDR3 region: CATFSPGETETQYF. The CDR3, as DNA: TGTGCCACCTTCTCCCCGGGGGAAACAGAGACCCAGTACTTC.

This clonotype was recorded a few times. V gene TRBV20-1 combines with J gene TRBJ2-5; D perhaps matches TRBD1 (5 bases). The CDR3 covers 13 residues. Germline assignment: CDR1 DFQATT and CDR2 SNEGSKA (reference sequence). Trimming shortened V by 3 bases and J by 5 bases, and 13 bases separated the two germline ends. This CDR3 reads CSASSSRDETQYF. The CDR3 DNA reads TGCAGTGCTAGTTCTTCCAGGGATGAGACCCAGTACTTC.

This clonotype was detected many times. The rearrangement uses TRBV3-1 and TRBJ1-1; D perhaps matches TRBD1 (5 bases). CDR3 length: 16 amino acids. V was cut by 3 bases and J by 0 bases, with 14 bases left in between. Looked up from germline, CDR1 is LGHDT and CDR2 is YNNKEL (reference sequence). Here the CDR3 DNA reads TGTGCCAGCAGCCACCAGGGTAGAGGAATGAACACTGAAGCTTTCTTT. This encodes CASSHQGRGMNTEAFF.

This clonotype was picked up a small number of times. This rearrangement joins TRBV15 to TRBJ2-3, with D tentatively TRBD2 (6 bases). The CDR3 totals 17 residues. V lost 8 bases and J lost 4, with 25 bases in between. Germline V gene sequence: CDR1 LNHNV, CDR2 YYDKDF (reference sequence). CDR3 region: CATSIGTGDSPSDTQYF. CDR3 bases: TGTGCCACCTCAATAGGGACCGGGGACTCCCCCTCAGATACGCAGTATTTT.

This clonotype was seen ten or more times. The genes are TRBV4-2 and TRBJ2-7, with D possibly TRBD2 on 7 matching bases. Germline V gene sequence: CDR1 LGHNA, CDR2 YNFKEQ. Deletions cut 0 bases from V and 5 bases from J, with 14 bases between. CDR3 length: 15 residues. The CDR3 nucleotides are TGTGCCAGCAGCCAAGATTGGGGGGGCCCCAACGAGCAGTACGTC. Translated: CASSQDWGGPNEQYV.

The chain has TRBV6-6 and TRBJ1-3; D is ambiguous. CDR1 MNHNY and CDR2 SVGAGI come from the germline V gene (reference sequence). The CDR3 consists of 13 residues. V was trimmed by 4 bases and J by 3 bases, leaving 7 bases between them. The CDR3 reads CASSWGHGNTIYF. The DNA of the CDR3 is TGTGCCAGCAGTTGGGGTCATGGAAACACCATATATTTT.

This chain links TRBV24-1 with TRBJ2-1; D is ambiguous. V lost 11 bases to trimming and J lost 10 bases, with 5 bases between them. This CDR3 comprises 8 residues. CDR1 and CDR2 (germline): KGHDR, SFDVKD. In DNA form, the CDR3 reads TGTGCCATCAAGGAGCAGTTCTTC. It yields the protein CAIKEQFF.

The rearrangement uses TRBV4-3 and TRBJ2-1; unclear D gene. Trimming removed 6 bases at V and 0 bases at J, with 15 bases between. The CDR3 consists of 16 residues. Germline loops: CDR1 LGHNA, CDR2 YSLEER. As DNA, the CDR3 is TGCGCCAGCAGACGAGACTGGATGAGCTCCTACAATGAGCAGTTCTTC. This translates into CASRRDWMSSYNEQFF.

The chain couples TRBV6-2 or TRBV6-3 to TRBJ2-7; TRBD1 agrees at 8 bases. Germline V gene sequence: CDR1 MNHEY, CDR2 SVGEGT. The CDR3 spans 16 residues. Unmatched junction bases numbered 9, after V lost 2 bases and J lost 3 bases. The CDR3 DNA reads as TGTGCCAGCAGTTACGCCCTTCGGACAGGGAGCTACGAGCAGTACTTC. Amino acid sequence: CASSYALRTGSYEQYF.

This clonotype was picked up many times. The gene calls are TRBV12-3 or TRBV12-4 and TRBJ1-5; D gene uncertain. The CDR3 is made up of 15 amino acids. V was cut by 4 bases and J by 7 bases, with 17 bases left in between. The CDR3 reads CASSWDGNIGQPQHF. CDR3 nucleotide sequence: TGTGCCAGCAGTTGGGATGGGAACATCGGCCAGCCCCAGCATTTT.

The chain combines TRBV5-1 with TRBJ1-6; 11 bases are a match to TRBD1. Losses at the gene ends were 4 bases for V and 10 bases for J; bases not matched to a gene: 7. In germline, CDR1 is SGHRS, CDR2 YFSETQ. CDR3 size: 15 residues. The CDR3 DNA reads TGCGCCAGCAGCATCGGACAGGGGGCCGGATCACCCCTCCACTTT. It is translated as CASSIGQGAGSPLHF. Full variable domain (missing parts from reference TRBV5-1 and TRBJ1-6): KAGVTQTPRYLIKTRGQQVTLSCSPISGHRSVSWYQQTPGQGLQFLFEYFSETQRNKGNFPGRFSGRQFSNSRSEMNVSTLELGDSALYLCASSIGQGAGSPLHFGNGTRLTVT.

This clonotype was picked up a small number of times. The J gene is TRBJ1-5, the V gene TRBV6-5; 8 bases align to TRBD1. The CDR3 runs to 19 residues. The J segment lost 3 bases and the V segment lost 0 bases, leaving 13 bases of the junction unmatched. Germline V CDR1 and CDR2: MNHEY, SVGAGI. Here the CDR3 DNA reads TGTGCCAGCAGTTACTCCAAAATCAACGACAGGGGAGTCAATCAGCCCCAGCATTTT. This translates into CASSYSKINDRGVNQPQHF.

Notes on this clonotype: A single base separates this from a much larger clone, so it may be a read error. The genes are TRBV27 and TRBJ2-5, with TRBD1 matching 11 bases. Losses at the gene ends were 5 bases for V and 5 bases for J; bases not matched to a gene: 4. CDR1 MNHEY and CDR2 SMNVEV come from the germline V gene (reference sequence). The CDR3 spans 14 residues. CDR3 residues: CASSGTGGMETQYF. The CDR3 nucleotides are TGTGCCAGCAGTGGGACAGGGGGGATGGAGACCCAGTACTTC.

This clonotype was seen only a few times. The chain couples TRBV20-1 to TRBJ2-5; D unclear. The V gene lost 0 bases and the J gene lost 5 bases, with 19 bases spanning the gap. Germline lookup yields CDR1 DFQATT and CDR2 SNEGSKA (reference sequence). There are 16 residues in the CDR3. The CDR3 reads CSARDHSMTVGETQYF. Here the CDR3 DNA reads TGCAGTGCTAGAGATCACTCAATGACGGTGGGGGAGACCCAGTACTTC.

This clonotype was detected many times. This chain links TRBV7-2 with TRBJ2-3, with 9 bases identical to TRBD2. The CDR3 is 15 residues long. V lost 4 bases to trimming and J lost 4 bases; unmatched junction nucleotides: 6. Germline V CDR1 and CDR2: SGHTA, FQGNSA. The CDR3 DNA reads TGTGCCAGCAGCTCCCGGACTAGCGCGGCAGATACGCAGTATTTT. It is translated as CASSSRTSAADTQYF.

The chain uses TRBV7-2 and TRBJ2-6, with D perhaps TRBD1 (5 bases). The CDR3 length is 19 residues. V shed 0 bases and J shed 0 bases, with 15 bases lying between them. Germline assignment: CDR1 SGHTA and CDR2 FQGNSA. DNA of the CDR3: TGTGCCAGCAGCTTAGCGAGTCTGTCAGGGATCTCTGGGGCCAACGTCCTGACTTTC. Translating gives CASSLASLSGISGANVLTF.

The chain's CDR3 is CASSSPQITGSEQYF. DNA for the CDR3: TGTGCCAGCAGCTCTCCACAGATAACAGGAAGCGAGCAGTACTTC. The J gene is TRBJ2-7, the V gene TRBV7-9; D is perhaps TRBD1 (5 bases). This CDR3 has 15 amino acids. Germline CDR1 and CDR2: SEHNR and FQNEAQ (reference sequence). Trimming left V 4 bases short and J 6 bases short, with 19 bases between.

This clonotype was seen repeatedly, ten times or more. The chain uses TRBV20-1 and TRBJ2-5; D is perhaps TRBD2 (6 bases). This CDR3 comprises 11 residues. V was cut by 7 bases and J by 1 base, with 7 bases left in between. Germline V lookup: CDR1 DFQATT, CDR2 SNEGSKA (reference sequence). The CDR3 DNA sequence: TGCAGTGGGGACTTCCAAGAGACCCAGTACTTC. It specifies CSGDFQETQYF.

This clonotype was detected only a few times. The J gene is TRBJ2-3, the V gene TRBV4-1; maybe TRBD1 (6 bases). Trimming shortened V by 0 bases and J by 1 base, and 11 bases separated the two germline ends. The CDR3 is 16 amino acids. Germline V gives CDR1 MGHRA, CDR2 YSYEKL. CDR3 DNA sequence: TGCGCCAGCAGCCAAGAGGGCAGGGGAGGCACAGATACGCAGTATTTT. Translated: CASSQEGRGGTDTQYF.

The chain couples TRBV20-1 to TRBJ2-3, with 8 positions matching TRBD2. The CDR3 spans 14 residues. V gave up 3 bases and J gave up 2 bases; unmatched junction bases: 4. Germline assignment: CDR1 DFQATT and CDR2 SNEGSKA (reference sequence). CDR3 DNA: TGCAGTGCTAGGGTAGCGGGGTTCACAGATACGCAGTATTTT. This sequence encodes CSARVAGFTDTQYF.

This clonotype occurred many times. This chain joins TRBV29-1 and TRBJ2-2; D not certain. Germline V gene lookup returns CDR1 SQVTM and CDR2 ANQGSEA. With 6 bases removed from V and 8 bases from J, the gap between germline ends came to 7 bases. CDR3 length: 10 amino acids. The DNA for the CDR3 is TGCAGCGTCTCTTCGGGGGAGCTGTTTTTT. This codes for CSVSSGELFF.

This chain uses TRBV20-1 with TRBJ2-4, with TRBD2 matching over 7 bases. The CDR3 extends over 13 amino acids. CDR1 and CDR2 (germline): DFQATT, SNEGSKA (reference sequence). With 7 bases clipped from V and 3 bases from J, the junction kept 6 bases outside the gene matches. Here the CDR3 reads CSVKRGGKNIQYF. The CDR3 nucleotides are TGCAGTGTAAAGCGGGGCGGCAAAAACATTCAGTACTTC.

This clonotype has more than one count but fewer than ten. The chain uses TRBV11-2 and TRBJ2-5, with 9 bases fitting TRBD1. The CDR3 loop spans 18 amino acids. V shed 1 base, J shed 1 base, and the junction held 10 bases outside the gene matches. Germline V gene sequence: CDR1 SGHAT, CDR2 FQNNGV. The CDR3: CASSLGFRGTGSQETQYF. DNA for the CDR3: TGTGCCAGCAGCTTAGGATTTCGAGGGACAGGGTCCCAAGAGACCCAGTACTTC.

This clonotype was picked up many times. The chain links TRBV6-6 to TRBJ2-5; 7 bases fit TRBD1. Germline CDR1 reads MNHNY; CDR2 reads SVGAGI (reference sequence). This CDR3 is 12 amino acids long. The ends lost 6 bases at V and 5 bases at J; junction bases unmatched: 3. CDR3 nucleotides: TGTGCCAGCAGAGGGACAGCCGAGACCCAGTACTTC. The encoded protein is CASRGTAETQYF.

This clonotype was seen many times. The CDR3 loop is CASSSLTGSRELFF. The CDR3 nucleotides read TGTGCCAGCAGCTCGTTGACAGGGTCCAGGGAGCTGTTTTTT. The chain has TRBV7-3 and TRBJ2-2, with TRBD1 matching 7 bases. Looked up from germline, CDR1 is SGHTA and CDR2 is FQGTGA. The CDR3 spans 14 residues. V trimming: 4 bases; J trimming: 9 bases; junction bases outside the gene matches: 8.

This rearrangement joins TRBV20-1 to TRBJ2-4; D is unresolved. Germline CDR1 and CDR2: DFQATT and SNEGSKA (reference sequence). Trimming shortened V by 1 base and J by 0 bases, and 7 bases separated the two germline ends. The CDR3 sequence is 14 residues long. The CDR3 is CSARVMIAKNIQYF. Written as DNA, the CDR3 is TGCAGTGCTAGAGTGATGATAGCCAAAAACATTCAGTACTTC.

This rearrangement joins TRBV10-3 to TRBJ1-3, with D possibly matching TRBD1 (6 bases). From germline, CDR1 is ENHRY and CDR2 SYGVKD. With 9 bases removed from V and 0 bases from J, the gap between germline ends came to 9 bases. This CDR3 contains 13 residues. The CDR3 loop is CAIQGSSGNTIYF. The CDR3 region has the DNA TGTGCCATTCAGGGGAGCTCTGGAAACACCATATATTTT.

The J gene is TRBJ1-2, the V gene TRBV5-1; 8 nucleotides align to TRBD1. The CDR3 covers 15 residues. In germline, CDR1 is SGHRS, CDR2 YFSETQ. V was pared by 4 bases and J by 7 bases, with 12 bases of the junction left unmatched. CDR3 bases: TGCGCCAGCAGCAGGGAGGGACAGGCCCCCCGTGGCTACACCTTC. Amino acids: CASSREGQAPRGYTF.

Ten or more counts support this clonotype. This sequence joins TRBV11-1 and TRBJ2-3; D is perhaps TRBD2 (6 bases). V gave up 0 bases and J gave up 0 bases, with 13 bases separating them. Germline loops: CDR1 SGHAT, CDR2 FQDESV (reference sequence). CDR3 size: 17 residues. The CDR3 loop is CASSLAVAAPSTDTQYF. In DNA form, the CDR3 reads TGTGCCAGCAGCTTAGCCGTAGCGGCACCTAGCACAGATACGCAGTATTTT.

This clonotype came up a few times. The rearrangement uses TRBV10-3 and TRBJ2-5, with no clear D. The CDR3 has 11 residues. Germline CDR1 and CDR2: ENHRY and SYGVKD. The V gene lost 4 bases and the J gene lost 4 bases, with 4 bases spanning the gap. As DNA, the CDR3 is TGTGCCATCAGTGGTGGAGAGACCCAGTACTTC. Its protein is CAISGGETQYF.